This entry lists 8 T cell receptor beta chains sequenced from one sample in a study of a mutant IDH1 vaccine in newly diagnosed glioma. These receptors have no identified antigens. Stated time point: week 47, end of study. Alongside topical imiquimod, each dose of vaccine comprised 300 ug of mutant IDH1 20-mer peptide. TCRdb's copy holds only in-frame clones and misses some; the assay was immunoSEQ multiplex PCR. The sample yields under 45,000 clones, 70% to 85% seen once. This specimen consisted of PBMCs, obtained from a glioma patient whose treatment included an IDH1 peptide vaccine. The receptors shown here come from a man between 18 and 29 years old with glioma. Some clones in this sample may be carry-over from other donors' samples.

Only one count was recorded for this clone. This chain links TRBV7-2 with TRBJ1-5, with no clear D. Germline V CDR1 and CDR2: SGHTA, FQGNSA. CDR3 length equals 15 residues. Trimming took 1 base from V and 1 from J, leaving 8 bases between them. The DNA for the CDR3 is TGTGCCAGCAGCTTAGTCGGACTGAGCAATCAGCCCCAGCATTTT. It translates to CASSLVGLSNQPQHF.

V and J are TRBV2 and TRBJ2-5; perhaps TRBD2 as D (5 bases). V gave up 4 bases and J gave up 5 bases, with 8 bases separating them. The CDR3 is made up of 12 amino acids. Germline V lookup: CDR1 SNHLY, CDR2 FYNNEI. The CDR3 is CASSGTGETQYF. CDR3 DNA: TGTGCCAGCAGTGGGACGGGGGAGACCCAGTACTTC. Filled out from reference TRBV2 and TRBJ2-5, the complete variable domain reads EPEVTQTPSHQVTQMGQEVILRCVPISNHLYFYWYRQILGQKVEFLVSFYNNEISEKSEIFDDQFSVERPDGSNFTLKIRSTKLEDSAMYFCASSGTGETQYFGPGTRLLVL.

The chain links TRBV19 to TRBJ1-1; D gene unclear. Trimming removed 6 bases at V and 0 bases at J, with 8 bases between. The CDR3 is 13 amino acids. Germline V gene sequence: CDR1 LNHDA, CDR2 SQIVND (reference sequence). The CDR3 sequence: CASRRELNTEAFF. Here the CDR3 DNA reads TGTGCCAGTAGACGGGAGCTGAACACTGAAGCTTTCTTT.

As concerns this clone: One end of the junction is discordant with germline, which a read error may explain. The genes are TRBV6-6 and TRBJ1-3; TRBD1 matches at 7 bases. The germline V gene has CDR1 MNHNY and CDR2 SVGAGI (reference sequence). The CDR3 spans 12 residues. The CDR3 sequence is CASSSDRVTLTF. The DNA of the CDR3 is TGTGCCAGCAGTTCCGACAGGGTAACCTTGACTTTT.

The chain links TRBV30 to TRBJ1-5; a possible D gene is TRBD1 (6 bases). This CDR3 is built from 13 residues. V was pared by 0 bases and J by 6 bases, with 9 bases between. Germline CDR1 is GTSNPN and CDR2 is SVGIG (reference sequence). DNA for the CDR3: TGTGCCTGGAGTGTGAGGGGGGCTCAGCCCCAGCATTTT. Protein: CAWSVRGAQPQHF.

The chain joins TRBV27 to TRBJ2-2, with 9 bases fitting TRBD1. CDR1 is MNHEY, CDR2 SMNVEV, per germline (reference sequence). V was clipped by 6 bases and J by 5 bases; unmatched bases: 7. The CDR3 is made up of 15 amino acids. The CDR3: CASSLTGGRTGELFF. CDR3 in DNA: TGTGCCAGCAGCCTGACAGGGGGGAGGACCGGGGAGCTGTTTTTT.

This chain uses TRBV2 with TRBJ1-2; 8 bases map to TRBD1. V shed 5 bases and J 0 bases; nucleotides not matched to a gene: 5. Looked up from germline, CDR1 is SNHLY and CDR2 is FYNNEI. The length of the CDR3 is 15 residues. The CDR3 region has the DNA TGTGCCAGCAGTACCTGGACAGGGCCTAACTATGGCTACACCTTC. This encodes CASSTWTGPNYGYTF.

This rearrangement joins TRBV7-9 to TRBJ2-7; perhaps TRBD2 as D (5 bases). CDR1 is SEHNR and CDR2 is FQNEAQ in the germline V gene (reference sequence). The CDR3 has 14 amino acids. Trimming cost V 2 bases and J 2 bases, with 10 bases left between them. The CDR3 here is CASSLHSGTYEQYF. DNA for the CDR3: TGTGCCAGCAGCTTACACTCCGGGACCTACGAGCAGTACTTC.